The 24 T cell receptor beta chains listed next were all sequenced from one sample in a study of T cell responses to AZD1222 COVID-19 vaccine. Method: immunoSEQ multiplex PCR; TCRdb's copy keeps in-frame clones and lacks some. In the table there are roughly 70,000 clones, 75% to 90% of which are singletons. Sample: peripheral blood, taken 28 days after the second AZD1222 dose. The receptors stem from an adult who received the AZD1222 COVID-19 vaccine.

This clone was detected only a few times. CDR3: CASSLEGVGEQYF. CDR3 sequence (DNA): TGTGCCAGCAGCTTAGAAGGGGTGGGCGAGCAGTACTTC. The gene calls are TRBV11-1 and TRBJ2-7; D is possibly TRBD1 (5 bases). The ends were cut back, 1 base at V and 6 bases at J, with 10 bases in the middle. The CDR3 is made up of 13 amino acids. Germline V lookup: CDR1 SGHAT, CDR2 FQDESV (reference sequence). The full variable domain, completed using reference TRBV11-1 and TRBJ2-7, is EAEVAQSPRYKITEKSQAVAFWCDPISGHATLYWYRQILGQGPELLVQFQDESVVDDSQLPKDRFSAERLKGVDSTLKIQPAELGDSAMYLCASSLEGVGEQYFGPGTRLTVT.

The chain combines TRBV7-9 with TRBJ2-5; 10 positions match TRBD2. The CDR3 runs to 17 residues. Unmatched junction bases numbered 9, after V lost 4 bases and J lost 1 base. Germline V gene sequence: CDR1 SEHNR, CDR2 FQNEAQ (reference sequence). CDR3 DNA sequence: TGTGCCAGCAGCTCAGGAACTAGCGGGGATTCCCAAGAGACCCAGTACTTC. It is translated as CASSSGTSGDSQETQYF.

This sequence joins TRBV3-1 (or the pseudogene TRBV3-2) and TRBJ1-1, with TRBD1 matching 11 bases. This CDR3 comprises 14 residues. V lost 6 bases to trimming and J lost 6 bases; unmatched junction nucleotides: 6. Germline lookup yields CDR1 LGHDT and CDR2 YNNKEL (reference sequence). In DNA, the CDR3 is TGTGCCAGCAGACTCCGGGACAGGGGGGCTGAAGCTTTCTTT. Translating it yields CASRLRDRGAEAFF.

J is TRBJ1-6 and V is TRBV5-1; no definite D call. This CDR3 comprises 14 residues. Germline CDR1 and CDR2: SGHRS and YFSETQ. V was shortened by 1 base and J by 7 bases, with 9 bases between the two germline ends. Written as DNA, the CDR3 is TGCGCCAGCAGCTTGCGGAGTGAGAATTCACCCCTCCACTTT. Translating gives CASSLRSENSPLHF.

J is TRBJ2-2 and V is TRBV24-1; perhaps TRBD2 as D (6 bases). Trimming shortened V by 0 bases and J by 5 bases, and 9 bases separated the two germline ends. From germline, CDR1 is KGHDR and CDR2 SFDVKD. The CDR3 has 15 amino acids. CDR3 residues: CATSDLPGGTGELFF. CDR3 DNA: TGTGCCACCAGTGATTTGCCCGGAGGGACCGGGGAGCTGTTTTTT.

The rearrangement links TRBV5-5 to TRBJ2-2; 8 bases agree with TRBD1. This CDR3 has 17 residues. The germline V gene encodes CDR1 SGHKS and CDR2 YYEKEE (reference sequence). J gave up 4 bases and V 4 bases, and 12 bases lay outside the gene matches. The CDR3 sequence: CASSRGPRTGSTGELFF. The DNA of the CDR3 is TGTGCCAGCAGCCGGGGGCCCCGGACAGGGAGCACCGGGGAGCTGTTTTTT. The full variable domain, in which reference TRBV5-5 and TRBJ2-2 provide the parts outside the CDR3, is DAGVTQSPTHLIKTRGQQVTLRCSPISGHKSVSWYQQVLGQGPQFIFQYYEKEERGRGNFPDRFSARQFPNYSSELNVNALLLGDSALYLCASSRGPRTGSTGELFFGEGSRLTVL.

The chain joins TRBV9 to TRBJ2-3, with 9 bases that match TRBD2. This CDR3 has 16 amino acids. J lost 0 bases, V lost 2 bases, and 4 bases had no gene match. The germline V gene has CDR1 SGDLS and CDR2 YYNGEE. This CDR3 is CASSVPTSGSTDTQYF. DNA of the CDR3: TGTGCCAGCAGCGTCCCCACTAGCGGGAGCACAGATACGCAGTATTTT. Together with reference TRBV9 and TRBJ2-3, the CDR3 gives the full variable domain: DSGVTQTPKHLITATGQRVTLRCSPRSGDLSVYWYQQSLDQGLQFLIQYYNGEERAKGNILERFSAQQFPDLHSELNLSSLELGDSALYFCASSVPTSGSTDTQYFGPGTRLTVL.

This clone was detected a few times. The chain joins TRBV15 to TRBJ1-4; D is undetermined. Germline V lookup: CDR1 LNHNV, CDR2 YYDKDF (reference sequence). With 3 bases removed from V and 5 bases from J, the gap between germline ends came to 13 bases. The CDR3 is 15 residues long. The CDR3 DNA follows: TGTGCCACCAGCAGTAGTCTAGGGTCGAATGAAAAACTGTTTTTT. Its translation is CATSSSLGSNEKLFF. Looking up the rest from reference TRBV15 and TRBJ1-4 gives the full variable domain: DAMVIQNPRYQVTQFGKPVTLSCSQTLNHNVMYWYQQKSSQAPKLLFHYYDKDFNNEADTPDNFQSRRPNTSFCFLDIRSPGLGDTAMYLCATSSSLGSNEKLFFGSGTQLSVL.

The chain is built from TRBV5-1 and TRBJ1-2, with D maybe TRBD1 (5 bases). V lost 5 bases and J 8 bases, leaving 16 bases between the germline ends. The CDR3 contains 13 residues. Germline-derived CDR1 and CDR2 are SGHRS and YFSETQ. In DNA, the CDR3 is TGCGCCAGCAGTGGGACGGGCAGACGGGGCTACACCTTC. Encoded protein: CASSGTGRRGYTF.

The chain employs TRBV6-7 and TRBJ1-4, with TRBD1 matching 7 bases. TRBV6-7 is labeled an ORF, and its function is uncertain. CDR3 length: 16 residues. With V trimmed by 0 bases and J by 7 bases, 8 bases remained unmatched. CDR3 DNA: TGTGCCAGCAGTTACTCTCGACACAGGGGAGGTGAAAAACTGTTTTTT. Translation: CASSYSRHRGGEKLFF.

The chain couples TRBV7-2 to TRBJ1-2, with D hard to call. The V gene lost 5 bases and the J gene lost 6 bases, with 4 bases spanning the gap. The V gene's germline CDR1 is SGHTA and CDR2 FQGNSA. The CDR3 extends over 10 amino acids. In DNA form, the CDR3 reads TGTGCCAGCAGCGGAAATGGCTACACCTTC. It codes for CASSGNGYTF.

V usage is TRBV9 and J usage is TRBJ2-1, with D unclear. The CDR3 is 15 residues long. Germline V CDR1 and CDR2: SGDLS, YYNGEE. Trimming stripped 0 bases from V and 0 bases from J, with 7 bases between. The CDR3 sequence: CASSVEASSYNEQFF. DNA for the CDR3: TGTGCCAGCAGCGTAGAAGCGAGCTCCTACAATGAGCAGTTCTTC.

The V and J genes are TRBV7-9 and TRBJ1-1; D not resolved. The length of the CDR3 is 11 residues. Germline CDR1 is SEHNR and CDR2 is FQNEAQ (reference sequence). The V end lost 5 bases, the J end lost 11 bases, and 12 bases lay between the germline ends. The CDR3 region has the DNA TGTGCCAGCAGCCCCACGCTAGTGGCTTTCTTT. Amino acids: CASSPTLVAFF. The entire variable domain, with the rest obtained from reference TRBV7-9 and TRBJ1-1, is as follows: DTGVSQNPRHKITKRGQNVTFRCDPISEHNRLYWYRQTLGQGPEFLTYFQNEAQLEKSRLLSDRFSAERPKGSFSTLEIQRTEQGDSAMYLCASSPTLVAFFGQGTRLTVV.

The CDR3 spells CASSELGRGTDTQYF. DNA of the CDR3: TGTGCCAGCAGTGAATTGGGCAGAGGCACAGATACGCAGTATTTT. V and J are TRBV25-1 and TRBJ2-3; D is unresolved. V was cut by 1 base and J by 1 base, with 9 bases left in between. CDR3 length equals 15 residues. Germline V gene data show CDR1 as MGHDK and CDR2 as SYGVNS.

V is TRBV3-1 (or the pseudogene TRBV3-2) and J is TRBJ1-1, with 7 bases aligning to TRBD1. This CDR3 has 15 residues. Trimming cost V 5 bases and J 2 bases; bases outside gene matches: 8. Germline CDR1 reads LGHDT; CDR2 reads YNNKEL (reference sequence). The CDR3 DNA reads TGTGCCAGCAGCTACGGGACAGCCAGCAACACTGAAGCTTTCTTT. It yields the protein CASSYGTASNTEAFF.

The CDR3 reads CASSQDRTGTGANTEAFF. The DNA for the CDR3 is TGTGCCAGCAGCCAAGATCGTACCGGTACTGGGGCTAATACTGAAGCTTTCTTT. This chain connects TRBV4-2 to TRBJ1-1; D perhaps matches TRBD1 (5 bases). The germline CDR1 and CDR2 sequences are LGHNA and YNFKEQ. This CDR3 is 18 amino acids long. The ends were cut back, 0 bases at V and 5 bases at J, with 22 bases in the middle.

This chain connects TRBV6-1 to TRBJ2-1, with TRBD2 as a possible D gene (6 bases). CDR1 MNHNS and CDR2 SASEGT come from the germline V gene. The V end was cut by 4 bases, the J end by 0 bases, with 16 bases between. The CDR3 is 17 residues long. The CDR3 reads CASSAPPAGSSYNEQFF. The CDR3 DNA sequence: TGTGCCAGCAGTGCCCCCCCGGCGGGAAGCTCCTACAATGAGCAGTTCTTC.

This rearrangement joins TRBV14 to TRBJ2-3; the D gene is possibly TRBD2 (6 bases). The V and J ends lost 3 bases and 9 bases respectively, with 10 bases between them. This CDR3 is 12 amino acids long. The germline CDR1 and CDR2 sequences are SGHDN and FVKESK. CDR3 loop: CASSHPGGTQYF. CDR3 DNA: TGTGCCAGCAGCCACCCCGGAGGGACGCAGTATTTT.

V gene TRBV19 combines with J gene TRBJ2-7; 7 bases are shared with TRBD2. Losses at the gene ends were 3 bases for V and 2 bases for J; bases not matched to a gene: 10. Germline CDR1 LNHDA, CDR2 SQIVND (reference sequence). This CDR3 comprises 16 residues. CDR3 sequence reads: CASSIDARGLTYEQYF. CDR3 bases: TGTGCCAGTAGTATTGATGCGCGGGGGTTAACCTACGAGCAGTACTTC. Variable domain in full (rest from reference TRBV19 and TRBJ2-7): DGGITQSPKYLFRKEGQNVTLSCEQNLNHDAMYWYRQDPGQGLRLIYYSQIVNDFQKGDIAEGYSVSREKKESFPLTVTSAQKNPTAFYLCASSIDARGLTYEQYFGPGTRLTVT.

V usage is TRBV5-1 and J usage is TRBJ2-5; perhaps TRBD2 as D (6 bases). This CDR3 comprises 14 residues. The germline V and J ends were trimmed by 4 bases and 5 bases, with 15 bases remaining between them. The germline V gene encodes CDR1 SGHRS and CDR2 YFSETQ. The CDR3 protein is CASSTGLPRETQYF. The CDR3, as DNA: TGCGCCAGCAGCACGGGACTCCCACGGGAGACCCAGTACTTC.

V gene TRBV5-6 combines with J gene TRBJ2-3, with TRBD1 matching 11 bases. J lost 6 bases, V lost 4 bases, and 4 bases had no gene match. CDR3 length: 14 amino acids. Germline CDR1 and CDR2: SGHDT and YYEEEE. The CDR3 is CASSPDRGLDTQYF. The CDR3 DNA reads TGTGCCAGCAGCCCGGACAGGGGGCTTGATACGCAGTATTTT.

The rearrangement links TRBV10-3 to TRBJ2-1; no reliable D call. The V end was cut by 3 bases, the J end by 7 bases, with 13 bases between. Germline V CDR1 and CDR2: ENHRY, SYGVKD. This CDR3 has 14 residues. CDR3 amino acids: CAISERSGKNEQFF. DNA of the CDR3: TGTGCCATCAGTGAACGAAGTGGGAAAAATGAGCAGTTCTTC.

The chain has TRBV7-9 and TRBJ1-6, with D uncertain. The CDR3 totals 17 residues. The V end lost 5 bases, the J end lost 0 bases, and 14 bases lay between the germline ends. Germline-derived CDR1 and CDR2 are SEHNR and FQNEAQ (reference sequence). Here the CDR3 reads CASSPPFGSSYNSPLHF. The CDR3 region has the DNA TGTGCCAGCAGCCCCCCCTTCGGGAGCTCCTATAATTCACCCCTCCACTTT.

The chain has TRBV9 and TRBJ1-5, with D possibly matching TRBD1 (5 bases). Germline loops: CDR1 SGDLS, CDR2 YYNGEE. The CDR3 sequence is 15 residues long. The V end was cut by 0 bases, the J end by 3 bases, with 10 bases between. CDR3 amino acids: CASSVAGADNQPQHF. The CDR3 DNA sequence: TGTGCCAGCAGCGTAGCTGGGGCCGACAATCAGCCCCAGCATTTT.